Below are 26 T cell receptor beta chains sequenced from a single sample in a study of long-term antiretroviral therapy in people with HIV. The libraries were made with immunoSEQ v3.0 at survey level. The table came from immunoSEQ multiplex PCR; TCRdb's copy has only in-frame clones and leaves some out. Counted here are thousands of clones, about 77% occurring once; the ten biggest clones make up 9.5% to 13%. The sequencing here drew on unsorted PBMCs, taken 1.8 years before starting antiretroviral therapy. The receptor set was obtained from a man between 35 and 55 years old with HIV.

The chain recombines TRBV2 with TRBJ1-2, with 7 bases fitting TRBD1. Germline CDR1 reads SNHLY; CDR2 reads FYNNEI. The CDR3 is 13 residues long. Trimming cost V 4 bases and J 2 bases; bases outside gene matches: 1. The CDR3 coding sequence is TGTGCCAGCAGTGTGGGACAGAACTATGGCTACACCTTC. This gives the protein CASSVGQNYGYTF.

This clone was detected only once. The chain carries TRBV5-1 and TRBJ1-1; 7 nucleotides agree with TRBD1. Germline CDR1 SGHRS, CDR2 YFSETQ. V lost 4 bases, J lost 2 bases, and 8 bases stayed unmatched. The CDR3 consists of 15 residues. The CDR3 spells CASSGQTGVNTEAFF. DNA of the CDR3: TGCGCCAGCAGCGGTCAAACAGGGGTAAACACTGAAGCTTTCTTT.

The V call is TRBV18, the J call TRBJ1-1; possibly TRBD1 for D (5 bases). Germline loops: CDR1 KGHSH, CDR2 LQKENI. This CDR3 has 14 amino acids. The V and J ends lost 3 bases and 5 bases respectively, with 13 bases between them. CDR3 bases: TGTGCCAGCTCACCTATGGGGGGTAGAACTGAAGCTTTCTTT. Its protein product is CASSPMGGRTEAFF.

This clone occurred a few times. This chain links TRBV9 with TRBJ2-7; 7 bases are shared with TRBD1. Trimming cost V 1 base and J 4 bases; bases outside gene matches: 8. The germline V gene has CDR1 SGDLS and CDR2 YYNGEE. This CDR3 is 15 amino acids long. CDR3 residues: CASSVKDRTTYEQYF. The CDR3 nucleotides read TGTGCCAGCAGCGTAAAGGACAGGACAACTTACGAGCAGTACTTC.

This clone showed up just a few times. Written as DNA, the CDR3 is TGTGCCAGCAGTTTGACCAGGGATCAGCCCCAGCATTTT. This codes for CASSLTRDQPQHF. J is TRBJ1-5 and V is TRBV7-3; D is perhaps TRBD1 (5 bases). The germline V gene has CDR1 SGHTA and CDR2 FQGTGA. Trimming removed 6 bases from V and 5 bases from J, with 11 bases in between. The CDR3 runs 13 residues.

V and J are TRBV7-3 and TRBJ2-2, with D perhaps matching TRBD2 (5 bases). There are 16 residues in the CDR3. Trimming took 2 bases from V and 1 from J, leaving 11 bases between them. The germline gives CDR1 SGHTA, CDR2 FQGTGA. CDR3 DNA: TGTGCCAGCAGCTTATTACCGGGGAAGAACACCGGGGAGCTGTTTTTT. Its translation is CASSLLPGKNTGELFF.

The sample holds a few counts of this clone. This chain uses TRBV28 with TRBJ2-7; 9 positions match TRBD1. V was clipped by 3 bases and J by 5 bases; unmatched bases: 11. This CDR3 has 16 residues. Germline CDR1 is MDHEN and CDR2 is SYDVKM. CDR3 in amino acids: CASSFGTGTGTNEQYF. In nucleotides, the CDR3 is TGTGCCAGCAGTTTCGGGACCGGGACAGGGACTAACGAGCAGTACTTC.

The genes are TRBV7-9 and TRBJ2-5; 7 nucleotides align to TRBD1. Germline CDR1 SEHNR, CDR2 FQNEAQ (reference sequence). CDR3 length equals 15 residues. Trimming removed 5 bases from V and 2 bases from J; junction bases left unmatched: 8. CDR3 DNA: TGTGCCAGCAGCGGTCACTTGACAGGGCAAGAGACCCAGTACTTC. Its protein product is CASSGHLTGQETQYF.

This sequence joins TRBV4-1 and TRBJ2-5, with no clear D. This CDR3 has 13 residues. V lost 1 base and J lost 4, with 7 bases in between. Germline V CDR1 and CDR2: MGHRA, YSYEKL. The CDR3 region has the DNA TGCGCCAGCAGCCAAGTGGGTGGAGAGACCCAGTACTTC. This encodes CASSQVGGETQYF.

The chain combines TRBV7-9 with TRBJ2-1, with 8 bases lining up with TRBD2. The V and J ends lost 5 bases and 2 bases, in that order; junction bases with no gene match: 5. The CDR3 is 15 residues long. Germline V CDR1 and CDR2: SEHNR, FQNEAQ (reference sequence). In DNA, the CDR3 is TGTGCCAGCAGCAAGACTAGCGCGACCTACAATGAGCAGTTCTTC. Amino acids: CASSKTSATYNEQFF.

This chain uses TRBV5-1 with TRBJ2-7; D is perhaps TRBD1 (6 bases). Germline values: CDR1 SGHRS, CDR2 YFSETQ. V gave up 0 bases and J gave up 6 bases, with 13 bases separating them. This CDR3 comprises 14 residues. The DNA of the CDR3 is TGCGCCAGCAGCTTGGGGACCCAGGGGACCGAGCAGTACTTC. Its translation is CASSLGTQGTEQYF.

CDR3 bases: TGCGCCAGCAGCTCGCTAGGGAAGGTAGAGCTGTTTTTT. It specifies CASSSLGKVELFF. V usage is TRBV5-1 and J usage is TRBJ2-2; no definite D call. Per germline, CDR1 SGHRS and CDR2 YFSETQ. V dropped 3 bases and J dropped 11 bases, with 14 bases sitting between them. CDR3 length: 13 amino acids. Supplemented by reference TRBV5-1 and TRBJ2-2, the full variable domain reads KAGVTQTPRYLIKTRGQQVTLSCSPISGHRSVSWYQQTPGQGLQFLFEYFSETQRNKGNFPGRFSGRQFSNSRSEMNVSTLELGDSALYLCASSSLGKVELFFGEGSRLTVL.

V is TRBV4-2 and J is TRBJ1-2, with 9 positions matching TRBD1. Trimming removed 1 base from V and 8 bases from J; junction bases left unmatched: 8. Germline CDR1 is LGHNA and CDR2 is YNFKEQ. This CDR3 contains 15 residues. The CDR3 loop reads CASSQVGQGSLGYTF. In DNA form, the CDR3 reads TGTGCCAGCAGCCAAGTGGGACAGGGTTCATTGGGCTACACCTTC.

This clone counts as medium-sized. This chain links TRBV6-5 with TRBJ1-5, with no clear D. Trimming pared 0 bases from V and 4 bases from J, leaving 10 bases between. Germline lookup yields CDR1 MNHEY and CDR2 SVGAGI. The CDR3 covers 15 residues. The CDR3 loop is CASSYSSGENQPQHF. The CDR3 DNA reads as TGTGCCAGCAGTTACTCGTCGGGAGAAAATCAGCCCCAGCATTTT.

This chain uses TRBV4-3 with TRBJ2-2; 7 nucleotides align to TRBD2. The CDR3 length is 14 residues. Germline values: CDR1 LGHNA, CDR2 YSLEER. The V gene end was trimmed by 5 bases and the J gene end by 7 bases; junction bases not matched to a gene: 7. CDR3 residues: CASSSGLVGGELFF. CDR3 sequence (DNA): TGCGCCAGCAGCTCCGGACTAGTCGGCGGGGAGCTGTTTTTT.

V is TRBV11-3 and J is TRBJ2-2; 7 bases are a match to TRBD1. V lost 4 bases, J lost 8 bases, and 7 bases stayed unmatched. The germline gives CDR1 SGHNT, CDR2 YENEEA. CDR3 length: 14 amino acids. This CDR3 reads CASSSTGVSGELFF. DNA for the CDR3: TGTGCCAGCAGCTCCACAGGGGTCAGTGGGGAGCTGTTTTTT.

The gene calls are TRBV11-1 and TRBJ2-2; D gene unclear. The CDR3 length is 14 residues. CDR1 and CDR2 from the germline V gene are SGHAT and FQDESV (reference sequence). The V gene lost 2 bases and the J gene lost 2 bases, with 6 bases spanning the gap. The CDR3 loop is CASSLKRNTGELFF. The CDR3 nucleotides are TGTGCCAGCAGCTTAAAACGAAACACCGGGGAGCTGTTTTTT.

The chain carries TRBV29-1 and TRBJ2-3, with D tentatively TRBD2 (5 bases). This CDR3 spans 15 amino acids. Between the trimmed V and J ends, which lost 1 base and 4 bases, there was a span of 15 bases. Germline V gives CDR1 SQVTM, CDR2 ANQGSEA. CDR3 in DNA: TGCAGCGTTGAAGGGACTCACCGGAGCCCAGATACGCAGTATTTT. This translates into CSVEGTHRSPDTQYF.

The J gene is TRBJ2-1, the V gene TRBV5-4; D ambiguous. The CDR3 is made up of 13 amino acids. Trimming took off 4 bases at V and 3 bases at J, with 8 bases between the two ends. The germline gives CDR1 SGHNT, CDR2 YYREEE (reference sequence). Here the CDR3 DNA reads TGTGCCAGCAGCCATCCAGGCTACAATGAGCAGTTCTTC. It codes for CASSHPGYNEQFF.

The J gene is TRBJ2-7, the V gene TRBV28, with 11 bases lining up with TRBD1. With V trimmed by 4 bases and J by 11 bases, 16 bases remained unmatched. Germline assignment: CDR1 MDHEN and CDR2 SYDVKM. The CDR3 sequence is 16 residues long. CDR3 protein: CASSSLMGLGQGVKYF. The DNA of the CDR3 is TGTGCCAGCAGTTCCCTGATGGGGCTGGGACAGGGGGTCAAGTACTTC.

The chain couples TRBV15 to TRBJ2-3, with TRBD2 matching 8 bases. The V segment lost 8 bases and the J segment 7 bases; nucleotides outside the gene matches: 17. The CDR3 is 16 residues long. CDR1 and CDR2 from the germline V gene are LNHNV and YYDKDF (reference sequence). The CDR3 sequence is CATQLAVAGGLNTQYF. The CDR3 nucleotides read TGTGCCACCCAGCTAGCCGTGGCGGGAGGTTTGAATACGCAGTATTTT.

V and J are TRBV7-9 and TRBJ1-1; D is unresolved. Looked up from germline, CDR1 is SEHNR and CDR2 is FQNEAQ (reference sequence). The V and J ends lost 2 bases and 8 bases respectively, with 6 bases between them. The CDR3 is made up of 11 amino acids. The CDR3 region has the DNA TGTGCCAGCAGCTTAACCGGAGAAGCTTTCTTT. Translating gives CASSLTGEAFF.

This rearrangement joins TRBV7-9 to TRBJ2-1; 9 nucleotides line up with TRBD1. Germline CDR1 is SEHNR and CDR2 is FQNEAQ (reference sequence). After removal of 5 bases from V and 6 bases from J, the junction contained 5 bases not matched to a gene. This CDR3 region has 14 residues. The CDR3: CASSLWTGANEQFF. In nucleotides, the CDR3 is TGTGCCAGCAGCCTTTGGACAGGGGCCAATGAGCAGTTCTTC.

This clone was seen more than once but under ten times. The V call is TRBV2, the J call TRBJ2-3; no firm D call. The CDR3 spans 14 residues. V lost 2 bases, J lost 3 bases, and 9 bases lay in between. Germline lookup yields CDR1 SNHLY and CDR2 FYNNEI. The CDR3 nucleotides read TGTGCCAGCAGTGAACCCCCGGGTACAGATACGCAGTATTTT. It translates to CASSEPPGTDTQYF.

The chain joins TRBV19 to TRBJ1-1; unclear D gene. The CDR3 spans 15 residues. CDR1 and CDR2 (germline): LNHDA, SQIVND (reference sequence). V lost 1 base and J lost 0, with 9 bases in between. In DNA, the CDR3 is TGTGCCAGTAGTATAGTAACGGGAATGAACACTGAAGCTTTCTTT. Its translation is CASSIVTGMNTEAFF.

This chain links TRBV2 with TRBJ1-4; no firm D call. Germline lookup yields CDR1 SNHLY and CDR2 FYNNEI. This CDR3 comprises 11 residues. Trimming left V 7 bases short and J 16 bases short, with 16 bases between. The CDR3 is CASTRWEDKFF. The CDR3 nucleotides are TGTGCCAGCACTCGATGGGAGGATAAGTTTTTT.